The 3 T cell receptor beta chains presented below share a single source sample, sequenced in a study of blood T cell repertoires in COVID-19. Measured with immunoSEQ multiplex PCR; TCRdb has only the in-frame clones, and not every one. Of about 160,000 clones listed, around four fifths are singletons. What was sequenced was peripheral blood. These receptors were taken from a woman aged 80 or over with acute or convalescent COVID-19.

This clone occurred once. This chain joins TRBV5-1 and TRBJ2-7, with 9 nucleotides matching TRBD1. Losses at the gene ends were 4 bases for V and 1 base for J; bases not matched to a gene: 3. Germline V gene lookup returns CDR1 SGHRS and CDR2 YFSETQ. CDR3 length: 14 amino acids. The chain's CDR3 is CASSRQGDSYEQYF. The CDR3 nucleotides are TGCGCCAGCAGCAGACAGGGGGATTCCTACGAGCAGTACTTC.

This clone was picked up one time. The chain combines TRBV7-9 with TRBJ1-1; possible D gene TRBD1, 6 bases. Germline assignment: CDR1 SEHNR and CDR2 FQNEAQ (reference sequence). The CDR3 consists of 16 residues. V was pared by 4 bases and J by 1 base, with 16 bases between. CDR3 residues: CASSSDRAFGNTEAFF. The CDR3 bases are TGTGCCAGCAGCTCGGACAGAGCCTTTGGGAACACTGAAGCTTTCTTT.

The CDR3 spells CASSFRTSGSYEQYF. The CDR3 nucleotides read TGTGCCAGCAGCTTCCGGACTAGCGGGAGTTACGAGCAGTACTTC. The chain recombines TRBV11-2 with TRBJ2-7; 13 nucleotides line up with TRBD2. The V segment lost 3 bases and the J segment 4 bases; nucleotides outside the gene matches: 3. The germline gives CDR1 SGHAT, CDR2 FQNNGV. The length of the CDR3 is 15 residues.